This T cell receptor (beta chain) was sequenced for a study of blood T cell repertoires in COVID-19. Study-level background: The origin of the acute and convalescent COVID-19 samples was the United States, Italy and Spain.

Original processing methods: Reference gene primer amplification in the assay estimated nucleated cell counts. Method: immunoSEQ multiplex PCR; TCRdb's copy keeps in-frame clones and lacks some. Clonal size and the V and J genes are those of that table, whereas D and trimming came from the DNA. Of some 100,000 clones listed, about 91% are singletons. There are 16 residues in the CDR3. V lost 8 bases to trimming and J lost 3 bases; unmatched junction nucleotides: 11. Germline V lookup: CDR1 MDHEN, CDR2 SYDVKM. The V call is TRBV28, the J call TRBJ1-2; 11 bases fit TRBD1. Sequenced material: peripheral blood. This TCR was recovered from a human donor with active COVID-19. The donor label of this sample is uncertain. For the CDR3, the DNA is TGTGCCAGCTCCGACCCGGGGACAGGGGGGGACTATGGCTACACCTTC. Translated, it gives CASSDPGTGGDYGYTF.